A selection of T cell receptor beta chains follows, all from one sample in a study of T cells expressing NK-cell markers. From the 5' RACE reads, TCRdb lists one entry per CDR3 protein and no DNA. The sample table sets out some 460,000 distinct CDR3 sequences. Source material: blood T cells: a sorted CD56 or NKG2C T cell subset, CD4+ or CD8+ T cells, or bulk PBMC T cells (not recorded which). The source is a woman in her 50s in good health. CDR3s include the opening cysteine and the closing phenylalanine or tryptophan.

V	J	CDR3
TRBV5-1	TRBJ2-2	CASSLGLVGLLELFF
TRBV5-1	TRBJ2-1	CASSSGLAGHSEQFF
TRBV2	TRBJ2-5	CASRGREKETQYF
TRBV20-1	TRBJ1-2	CSASLSNGYGYTF
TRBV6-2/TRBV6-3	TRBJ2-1	CASSPLPPGTGGVNEQFF
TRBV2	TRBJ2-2	CASRPQGAQAGELFF
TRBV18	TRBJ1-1	CASSPPLLGTEAFF
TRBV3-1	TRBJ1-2	CASSDNDLYGYTF
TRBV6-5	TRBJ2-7	CASSYSPSNEQYF
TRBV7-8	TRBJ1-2	CASSLSGQDMVGYTF
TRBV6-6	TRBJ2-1	CASSYMAGGRGNEQFF
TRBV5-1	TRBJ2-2	CASSLVPYTGELFF
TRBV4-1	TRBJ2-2	CASSQAWWRSNTGELFF
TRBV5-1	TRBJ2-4	CASSAPGGGKNIQYF
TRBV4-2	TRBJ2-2	CASSQTDSFTGELFF
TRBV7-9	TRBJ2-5	CASSPGRGRAPQYF
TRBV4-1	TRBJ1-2	CASSQEPRGKYYGYTF
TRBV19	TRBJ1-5	CASSTRTLGNQPQHF
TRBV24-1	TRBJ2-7	CATSDRYEQYF
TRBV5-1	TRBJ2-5	CASSLIAGKGETQYF
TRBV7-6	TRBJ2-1	CASSLPRRGGGGREQFF
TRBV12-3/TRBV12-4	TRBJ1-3	CASSLGRVWGQDSGNTIYF
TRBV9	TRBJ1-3	CASSVASGNTIYF
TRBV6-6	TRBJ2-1	CASSYSISLRRGKDEQFF
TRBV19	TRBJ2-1	CASKGQGINEQFF
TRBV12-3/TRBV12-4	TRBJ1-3	CASSFAGQGNTIYF
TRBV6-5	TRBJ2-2	CASSPRDRDTGELFF
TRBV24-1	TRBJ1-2	CATSDSRRTEGDWGYTF
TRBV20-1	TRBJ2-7	CSARAWTTDYEQYF
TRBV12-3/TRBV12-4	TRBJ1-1	CASSPPGLDREAFF
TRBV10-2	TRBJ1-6	CASTLTGDSYNSPLHF
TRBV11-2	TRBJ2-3	CASSLGGDQDTDTQYF
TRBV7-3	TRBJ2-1	CASSLAQGVYNEQFF
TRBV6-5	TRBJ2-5	CASSPIGTSVVGETQYF
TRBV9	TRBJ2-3	CASSVDESDTQYF
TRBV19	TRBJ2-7	CASSRSAGHAYEQYF
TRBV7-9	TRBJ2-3	CASSLQRGGIGTDTQYF
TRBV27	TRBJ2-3	CASSLSGYTDTQYF
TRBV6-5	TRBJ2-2	CASSRDRVATGELFF
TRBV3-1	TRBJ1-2	CASQRTGYGYTF
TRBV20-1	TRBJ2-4	CSARGQGHIQYF
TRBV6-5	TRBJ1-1	CASVGTGATEAFF
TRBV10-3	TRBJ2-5	CAISESTSSSSGTQYF
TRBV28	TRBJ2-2	CASSLGTGDTGELFF
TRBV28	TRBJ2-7	CASKTGGDLYEQYF
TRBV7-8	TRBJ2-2	CASSHLRLAGPSNTGELFF
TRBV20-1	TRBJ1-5	CSAEDKDVGQPQHF
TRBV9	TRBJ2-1	CASTQGTSGHNEQFF
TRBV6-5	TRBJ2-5	CASSRAGKETQYF
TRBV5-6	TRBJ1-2	CASSWGTGGGYTF
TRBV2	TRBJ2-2	CASRPGQGARTGELFF
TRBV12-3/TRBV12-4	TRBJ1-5	CASREGTANQPQHF
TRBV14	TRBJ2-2	CASSQGPAGESGGELFF
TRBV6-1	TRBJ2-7	CASRTSPAYEPQYF
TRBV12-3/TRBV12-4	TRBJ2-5	CASSPNSGGGETQYF
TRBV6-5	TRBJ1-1	CASSYSYEVGEAFF
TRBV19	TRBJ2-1	CASSTDRLAFEQFF
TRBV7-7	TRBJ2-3	CASSPGTGIRTDTQYF
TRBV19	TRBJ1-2	CASSFRGSGYTF